What follows are 16 T cell receptor beta chains derived from one specimen sequenced in a study of cytomegalovirus exposure and HLA in healthy donors. Amplification used 60 Vbeta primers and 13 Jbeta primers. The repertoire was sequenced with immunoSEQ multiplex PCR; TCRdb's copy has only in-frame clones and lacks some. The sample lists some 140,000 clones, roughly three quarters occurring once. Sequencing used PBMCs. Every receptor here comes from a young man in good health and CMV-seronegative.

The chain joins TRBV10-1 to TRBJ2-7, with 9 bases identical to TRBD1. J was trimmed by 6 bases and V by 4 bases; bases with no gene match: 4. The CDR3 sequence is 13 residues long. CDR1 and CDR2 (germline): WNHNN, SYGVQD (reference sequence). The CDR3 spells CASSGDREFEQYF. The CDR3 DNA is TGCGCCAGCAGTGGGGACAGGGAATTCGAGCAGTACTTC.

This clone has a handful of counts. The CDR3 reads CASRVRSTGGYTF. In DNA, the CDR3 is TGTGCCAGCAGGGTGAGATCGACGGGAGGCTACACCTTC. The chain couples TRBV2 to TRBJ1-2; D unresolved. Trimming took 6 bases from V and 8 from J, leaving 16 bases between them. The CDR3 runs 13 residues. Germline values: CDR1 SNHLY, CDR2 FYNNEI. The full variable domain, with the rest looked up from reference TRBV2 and TRBJ1-2, is EPEVTQTPSHQVTQMGQEVILRCVPISNHLYFYWYRQILGQKVEFLVSFYNNEISEKSEIFDDQFSVERPDGSNFTLKIRSTKLEDSAMYFCASRVRSTGGYTFGSGTRLTVV.

This clone is a singleton in its sample. J is TRBJ1-5 and V is TRBV7-8, with D tentatively TRBD1 (6 bases). In germline, CDR1 is SGHVS, CDR2 FQNEAQ. Trimming took off 9 bases at V and 6 bases at J, with 18 bases between the two ends. The CDR3 has 14 residues. CDR3: CASTQGGGGQPQHF. DNA of the CDR3: TGTGCCAGTACACAGGGTGGGGGGGGTCAGCCCCAGCATTTT.

Only one count was recorded for this clone. The rearrangement uses TRBV4-2 and TRBJ2-7, with 8 bases that match TRBD1. The CDR3 is 14 amino acids. In germline, CDR1 is LGHNA, CDR2 YNFKEQ. J gave up 4 bases and V 6 bases, and 8 bases lay outside the gene matches. The CDR3 loop is CASSPDRGAYEQYF. In nucleotides, the CDR3 is TGTGCCAGCAGTCCTGACAGGGGAGCGTACGAGCAGTACTTC.

This clone was found a few times. The chain combines TRBV5-1 with TRBJ1-1, with D possibly matching TRBD1 (6 bases). CDR1 is SGHRS and CDR2 is YFSETQ in the germline V gene. V shed 0 bases and J shed 6 bases, with 9 bases lying between them. This CDR3 is 13 amino acids long. Here the CDR3 DNA reads TGCGCCAGCAGCTTGGTAGAGGGGGCTGAAGCTTTCTTT. This gives the protein CASSLVEGAEAFF.

The chain links TRBV9 to TRBJ2-7; TRBD1 agrees at 7 bases. The junction had 3 bases not matched to a gene; V was cut back by 2 bases and J by 1 base. There are 14 residues in the CDR3. The germline CDR1 and CDR2 sequences are SGDLS and YYNGEE. The CDR3 DNA reads TGTGCCAGCAGCGTGGGACAGAGGTCCTACGAGCAGTACTTC. This encodes CASSVGQRSYEQYF.

Note on this clone: Germline is not matched at one junction end, which may reflect a read error. The chain carries TRBV6-1 and TRBJ1-5; 8 bases fit TRBD1. The germline V gene encodes CDR1 MNHNS and CDR2 SASEGT. This CDR3 contains 14 residues. The chain's CDR3 is CAGSEGPGGQPQHF. In DNA form, the CDR3 reads TGTGCCGGCAGTGAAGGCCCAGGGGGCCAGCCCCAGCATTTT.

This chain links TRBV11-3 with TRBJ2-2, with D tentatively TRBD2 (6 bases). With 11 bases removed from V and 2 bases from J, the gap between germline ends came to 12 bases. The CDR3 length is 13 residues. Per the germline V gene, CDR1 is SGHNT and CDR2 is YENEEA. This CDR3 is CAGGTINTGELFF. The CDR3 DNA sequence: TGTGCCGGGGGGACGATAAACACCGGGGAGCTGTTTTTT.

The rearrangement links TRBV6-4 to TRBJ2-1; 9 bases map to TRBD1. Germline V gives CDR1 MRHNA, CDR2 SNTAGT. J lost 3 bases, V lost 9 bases, and 3 bases had no gene match. CDR3 length: 13 amino acids. CDR3 nucleotide sequence: TGTGCCAGTGGGACAGGGAACTACAATGAGCAGTTCTTC. It translates to CASGTGNYNEQFF.

V is TRBV11-3 and J is TRBJ2-5; 14 bases are shared with TRBD2. The CDR3 is 15 amino acids. The V gene's germline CDR1 is SGHNT and CDR2 YENEEA. Trimming cost V 4 bases and J 4 bases; bases outside gene matches: 2. CDR3 nucleotide sequence: TGTGCCAGCAGCTCGGGACTAGCGGGAGCAGAGACCCAGTACTTC. This encodes CASSSGLAGAETQYF.

The J gene is TRBJ2-3, the V gene TRBV10-1; D is perhaps TRBD1 (6 bases). Per the germline V gene, CDR1 is WNHNN and CDR2 is SYGVQD (reference sequence). V was trimmed by 4 bases and J by 5 bases, leaving 19 bases between them. The CDR3 loop spans 16 amino acids. This CDR3 reads CASSGQTGGRLDTQYF. The CDR3 region has the DNA TGCGCCAGCAGTGGGCAGACAGGAGGCCGGCTAGATACGCAGTATTTT.

The chain recombines TRBV21-1 with TRBJ2-7; no DNA check was done on the table's D call, TRBD2. TRBV21-1 is shown as a pseudogene. The CDR3 runs to 15 residues. Here the CDR3 DNA reads TGTGCCAGCAGCACCATACTAGCGGGCTCCTACGAGCAGTACTTC. Translated: CASSTILAGSYEQYF.

This clone was counted between two and nine times. The chain has TRBV5-5 and TRBJ1-5; D unresolved. Deletions cut 4 bases from V and 1 base from J, with 9 bases between. The CDR3 has 14 residues. Germline V CDR1 and CDR2: SGHKS, YYEKEE (reference sequence). Here the CDR3 reads CASSQAVSNQPQHF. The CDR3 DNA follows: TGTGCCAGCAGCCAGGCAGTGAGCAATCAGCCCCAGCATTTT.

In regard to this clone: The identical CDR3 is also encoded by other nucleotide sequences in the sample. The chain has TRBV4-2 and TRBJ2-3; D remains ambiguous. The CDR3 has 14 amino acids. CDR1 and CDR2 (germline): LGHNA, YNFKEQ. Trimming took 0 bases from V and 1 from J, leaving 5 bases between them. The CDR3 DNA follows: TGTGCCAGCAGCCAAGATCCGGGCACAGATACGCAGTATTTT. Its protein is CASSQDPGTDTQYF.

In its sample, this clone was seen a few times. The rearrangement links TRBV4-2 to TRBJ2-2; a possible D gene is TRBD2 (6 bases). The CDR3 length is 16 residues. CDR1 and CDR2 from the germline V gene are LGHNA and YNFKEQ. The V and J ends lost 0 bases and 6 bases respectively, with 14 bases between them. The CDR3 protein is CASSQDASGVAGELFF. CDR3 nucleotides: TGTGCCAGCAGCCAAGACGCCTCGGGAGTGGCCGGGGAGCTGTTTTTT.

As DNA, the CDR3 is TGTGCCAGCAGCCGTACAGCGAACACTGAAGCTTTCTTT. Its translation: CASSRTANTEAFF. V gene TRBV14 combines with J gene TRBJ1-1, with unresolved D. V dropped 4 bases and J dropped 1 base, with 7 bases sitting between them. The CDR3 loop spans 13 amino acids. CDR1 and CDR2 (germline): SGHDN, FVKESK.